A single sample is the source of the 23 T cell receptor beta chains below, sequenced in a study of PD-L1 blockade in urothelial cancer. The method was immunoSEQ multiplex PCR; TCRdb's version includes in-frame clones alone and lacks a portion of them. The table includes under 70,000 clones, about 81% detected once. Documented time point: pretreatment peripheral blood. The sample consisted of PBMCs, taken around atezolizumab (anti-PD-L1) treatment. The receptors derive from a man aged 65 to 79 with urothelial cancer.

This chain connects TRBV5-1 to TRBJ1-1; D perhaps matches TRBD1 (5 bases). The V and J ends lost 8 bases and 0 bases respectively, with 11 bases between them. There are 13 residues in the CDR3. Germline CDR1 reads SGHRS; CDR2 reads YFSETQ. The CDR3 nucleotides read TGCGCCAGTTCGACAGAATTGAACACTGAAGCTTTCTTT. This encodes CASSTELNTEAFF.

This chain joins TRBV7-2 and TRBJ2-5; TRBD2 agrees at 15 bases. The germline gives CDR1 SGHTA, CDR2 FQGNSA. After removal of 0 bases from V and 5 bases from J, the junction contained 4 bases not matched to a gene. CDR3 length equals 17 residues. The CDR3 sequence is CASSLAPGTSGRETQYF. In nucleotides, the CDR3 is TGTGCCAGCAGCTTAGCACCTGGGACTAGCGGGAGGGAGACCCAGTACTTC.

This clone appeared once. The chain joins TRBV2 to TRBJ2-5, with 14 bases matching TRBD2. J lost 2 bases, V lost 5 bases, and 13 bases had no gene match. Germline V gene sequence: CDR1 SNHLY, CDR2 FYNNEI. CDR3 length: 19 residues. This CDR3 reads CASSPIGLAGGPFQETQYF. CDR3 sequence (DNA): TGTGCCAGCAGTCCGATTGGACTAGCGGGAGGACCATTTCAAGAGACCCAGTACTTC.

Many counts were recorded for this clone. The chain couples TRBV9 to TRBJ1-1, with D possibly TRBD1 on 6 matching bases. V lost 1 base and J lost 0, with 10 bases in between. The CDR3 runs to 15 residues. The germline V gene encodes CDR1 SGDLS and CDR2 YYNGEE. The CDR3 is CASSVTDSLNTEAFF. CDR3 sequence (DNA): TGTGCCAGCAGCGTAACGGACAGCCTGAACACTGAAGCTTTCTTT.

CDR3 sequence: CASSLTGANTEAFF. CDR3 sequence (DNA): TGTGCCAGCAGTTTGACAGGGGCGAACACTGAAGCTTTCTTT. The V gene is TRBV6-1, the J gene TRBJ1-1; TRBD1 aligns across 8 bases. The trim removed 5 bases at V and 1 base at J, leaving 3 bases unmatched. CDR3 length: 14 amino acids. Germline V gene lookup returns CDR1 MNHNS and CDR2 SASEGT.

This chain uses TRBV6-1 with TRBJ1-2; TRBD1 might be the D (5 bases). Trimming removed 3 bases at V and 2 bases at J, with 13 bases between. CDR1 and CDR2 from the germline V gene are MNHNS and SASEGT. The CDR3 length is 15 residues. CDR3 DNA sequence: TGTGCCAGCAGTGAGGGAGGGGCAGTCAACTATGGCTACACCTTC. Translating it yields CASSEGGAVNYGYTF.

This chain uses TRBV11-2 with TRBJ1-4, with 9 bases that match TRBD1. The CDR3 totals 14 residues. Germline lookup yields CDR1 SGHAT and CDR2 FQNNGV. V shed 4 bases and J 8 bases; nucleotides not matched to a gene: 5. In DNA form, the CDR3 reads TGTGCCAGCAGCTCGGACAGGGGTTTGGAAAAACTGTTTTTT. Protein product: CASSSDRGLEKLFF.

V gene TRBV10-3 combines with J gene TRBJ2-7, with 7 bases matching TRBD2. CDR3 length: 15 amino acids. V lost 2 bases and J lost 6; bases outside the gene matches: 10. The V gene's germline CDR1 is ENHRY and CDR2 SYGVKD. The CDR3 loop is CAISEIEWSGAEQYF. The CDR3 coding sequence is TGTGCCATCAGTGAGATCGAGTGGAGCGGGGCCGAGCAGTACTTC.

The rearrangement uses TRBV6-4 and TRBJ2-1, with TRBD1 as a possible D gene (7 bases). V was clipped by 4 bases and J by 1 base, with 11 bases between them. Per germline, CDR1 MRHNA and CDR2 SNTAGT. The CDR3 length is 15 residues. The CDR3 loop reads CASSAAGGSYNEQFF. The CDR3 DNA sequence: TGTGCCAGCAGTGCAGCAGGGGGGTCCTACAATGAGCAGTTCTTC.

This clone was seen a single time. This chain links TRBV9 with TRBJ2-7; 10 nucleotides agree with TRBD1. CDR1 and CDR2 (germline): SGDLS, YYNGEE. V lost 3 bases, J lost 5 bases, and 5 bases stayed unmatched. The CDR3 extends over 14 amino acids. The CDR3 DNA reads as TGTGCCAGCAGCGAGACAGGGGGCGCGGACGAGCAGTACTTC. Residues: CASSETGGADEQYF. Looking up the rest from reference TRBV9 and TRBJ2-7 gives the full variable domain: DSGVTQTPKHLITATGQRVTLRCSPRSGDLSVYWYQQSLDQGLQFLIQYYNGEERAKGNILERFSAQQFPDLHSELNLSSLELGDSALYFCASSETGGADEQYFGPGTRLTVT.

The gene calls are TRBV7-9 and TRBJ2-5; 9 bases agree with TRBD2. V gave up 1 base and J gave up 4 bases; unmatched junction bases: 4. The germline gives CDR1 SEHNR, CDR2 FQNEAQ (reference sequence). This CDR3 comprises 15 residues. CDR3 loop: CASSLEPSGVETQYF. CDR3 in DNA: TGTGCCAGCAGCTTAGAGCCTAGCGGGGTAGAGACCCAGTACTTC.

V gene TRBV7-2 combines with J gene TRBJ2-5; 12 bases agree with TRBD1. Germline CDR1 and CDR2: SGHTA and FQGNSA. The CDR3 length is 15 residues. The J segment lost 2 bases and the V segment lost 5 bases, leaving 3 bases of the junction unmatched. DNA of the CDR3: TGTGCCAGCAGCCCGGGACAGGGGGCTCAAGAGACCCAGTACTTC. It is translated as CASSPGQGAQETQYF.

The chain employs TRBV28 and TRBJ1-2; perhaps TRBD1 as D (6 bases). The germline V and J ends were trimmed by 6 bases and 5 bases, with 10 bases remaining between them. Per germline, CDR1 MDHEN and CDR2 SYDVKM. The CDR3 has 12 amino acids. The DNA of the CDR3 is TGTGCCAGCAGCCAAGGACAGTATGGCTACACCTTC. This codes for CASSQGQYGYTF.

This sequence joins TRBV5-6 and TRBJ2-7; 7 bases fit TRBD1. Germline assignment: CDR1 SGHDT and CDR2 YYEEEE. This CDR3 has 13 amino acids. J was trimmed by 5 bases and V by 6 bases; bases with no gene match: 8. The CDR3 sequence: CASTDRERNEQYF. The CDR3, as DNA: TGTGCCAGCACTGACAGGGAAAGGAACGAGCAGTACTTC. Full variable domain (missing parts from reference TRBV5-6 and TRBJ2-7): DAGVTQSPTHLIKTRGQQVTLRCSPKSGHDTVSWYQQALGQGPQFIFQYYEEEERQRGNFPDRFSGHQFPNYSSELNVNALLLGDSALYLCASTDRERNEQYFGPGTRLTVT.

This chain connects TRBV19 to TRBJ1-1, with D tentatively TRBD1 (5 bases). Germline CDR1 LNHDA, CDR2 SQIVND (reference sequence). Trimming took 11 bases from V and 0 from J, leaving 13 bases between them. The CDR3 is made up of 13 amino acids. CDR3 residues: CAAGKGMNTEAFF. Here the CDR3 DNA reads TGTGCCGCAGGGAAGGGAATGAACACTGAAGCTTTCTTT.

CDR3 amino acids: CASSPGLAGGSYEQYF. CDR3 bases: TGTGCCAGCAGCCCGGGACTAGCGGGAGGTTCCTACGAGCAGTACTTC. This rearrangement joins TRBV7-8 to TRBJ2-7, with TRBD2 matching 15 bases. The V and J ends lost 5 bases and 1 base, in that order; junction bases with no gene match: 3. The CDR3 extends over 16 amino acids. Germline assignment: CDR1 SGHVS and CDR2 FQNEAQ. The full variable domain, rest sourced from reference TRBV7-8 and TRBJ2-7, is GAGVSQSPRYKVAKRGQDVALRCDPISGHVSLFWYQQALGQGPEFLTYFQNEAQLDKSGLPSDRFFAERPEGSVSTLKIQRTQQEDSAVYLCASSPGLAGGSYEQYFGPGTRLTVT.

This clone occurred once. This chain uses TRBV11-3 with TRBJ1-1, with a weak D call TRBD1 (6 bases). From germline, CDR1 is SGHNT and CDR2 YENEEA. The CDR3 is made up of 14 amino acids. V lost 5 bases to trimming and J lost 1 base, with 11 bases between them. The CDR3 DNA sequence: TGTGCCAGCAGCCCGGGACAACAGAACACTGAAGCTTTCTTT. Translation gives CASSPGQQNTEAFF.

The sample holds many counts of this clone. For the CDR3, the DNA is TGTGCCAGCAGTCAGACAGGGGATCAGCCCCAGCATTTT. Protein product: CASSQTGDQPQHF. The chain couples TRBV6-1 to TRBJ1-5, with TRBD1 matching over 8 bases. The CDR3 totals 13 residues. The J segment lost 5 bases and the V segment lost 5 bases, leaving 2 bases of the junction unmatched. Germline lookup yields CDR1 MNHNS and CDR2 SASEGT.

The V and J genes are TRBV5-6 and TRBJ1-5; a weak D match, TRBD1 (5 bases). Trimming removed 4 bases from V and 5 bases from J, with 16 bases in between. The CDR3 runs to 15 residues. Germline-derived CDR1 and CDR2 are SGHDT and YYEEEE. This CDR3 reads CASSRGVGRYQPQHF. The CDR3 nucleotides read TGTGCCAGCAGCCGGGGGGTAGGGCGCTATCAGCCCCAGCATTTT.

V and J are TRBV5-1 and TRBJ2-7; 9 bases match TRBD2. CDR3 length: 15 residues. V lost 0 bases and J lost 4; bases outside the gene matches: 5. Germline-derived CDR1 and CDR2 are SGHRS and YFSETQ. The CDR3 spells CASSLASGRIYEQYF. CDR3 DNA: TGCGCCAGCAGCTTGGCCAGCGGGAGGATTTACGAGCAGTACTTC.

The rearrangement links TRBV7-2 to TRBJ2-1, with TRBD2 identical over 11 bases. CDR1 and CDR2 (germline): SGHTA, FQGNSA. V gave up 5 bases and J gave up 5 bases; unmatched junction bases: 2. The CDR3 is 14 amino acids. CDR3 DNA: TGTGCCAGCAGCCTGGGACTAGCGGACAATGAGCAGTTCTTC. As protein: CASSLGLADNEQFF.

The chain links TRBV15 to TRBJ2-2, with 7 bases fitting TRBD1. Germline V gene data show CDR1 as LNHNV and CDR2 as YYDKDF (reference sequence). The CDR3 sequence is 17 residues long. Trimming removed 0 bases from V and 9 bases from J; junction bases left unmatched: 13. This CDR3 reads CATSRDRARGRARELFF. In DNA, the CDR3 is TGTGCCACCAGCAGAGATCGGGCGAGGGGGCGGGCGAGGGAGCTGTTTTTT.

The chain joins TRBV5-5 to TRBJ1-1; weak D call: TRBD1 (6 bases). The CDR3 has 15 residues. CDR1 and CDR2 from the germline V gene are SGHKS and YYEKEE (reference sequence). V lost 2 bases and J 1 base, leaving 12 bases between the germline ends. CDR3 residues: CASSLANRENTEAFF. CDR3 bases: TGTGCCAGCAGCTTAGCTAACAGGGAGAACACTGAAGCTTTCTTT. The full variable domain, completed using reference TRBV5-5 and TRBJ1-1, is DAGVTQSPTHLIKTRGQQVTLRCSPISGHKSVSWYQQVLGQGPQFIFQYYEKEERGRGNFPDRFSARQFPNYSSELNVNALLLGDSALYLCASSLANRENTEAFFGQGTRLTVV.